This TCR beta chain is drawn from a study of CD8 T cells in Susac syndrome. Trimming took off 7 bases at V and 0 bases at J, with 12 bases between the two ends. The CDR3 extends over 14 amino acids. The germline V gene encodes CDR1 LNHDA and CDR2 SQIVND (reference sequence). Reverse transcription used roughly 0.45 to 1 ug RNA and random hexamers. MiXCR was run by TCRdb on the immunoSEQ multiplex PCR reads, yielding one entry per CDR3 protein. The repertoire includes 90,000 or so distinct CDR3 sequences, over 85% of them detected once, and 0.3% to 0.4% sits in the top ten. The chain links TRBV19 to TRBJ1-1; D might be TRBD1 (5 bases). Source material: CD8+ T cells from PBMCs. The sequence was collected from a human donor in good health. The CDR3 spells CASTTGGMNTEAFF. DNA of the CDR3: TGTGCCAGTACCACTGGGGGTATGAACACTGAAGCTTTCTTT.